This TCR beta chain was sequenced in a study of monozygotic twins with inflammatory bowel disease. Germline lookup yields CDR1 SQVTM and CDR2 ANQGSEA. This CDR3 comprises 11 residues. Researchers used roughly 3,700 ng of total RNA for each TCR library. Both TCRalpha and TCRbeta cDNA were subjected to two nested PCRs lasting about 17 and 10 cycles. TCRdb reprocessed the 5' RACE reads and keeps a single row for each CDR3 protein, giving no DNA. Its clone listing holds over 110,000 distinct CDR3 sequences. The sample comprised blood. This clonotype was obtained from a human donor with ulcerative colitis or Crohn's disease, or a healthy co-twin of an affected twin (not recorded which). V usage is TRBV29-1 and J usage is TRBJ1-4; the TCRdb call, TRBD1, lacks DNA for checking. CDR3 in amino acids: CSALIWEKLFF.